This T cell receptor beta chain was retrieved from a study of blood T cell repertoires in COVID-19. Across the whole study: COVID-19 samples, acute and convalescent, were from the United States, Italy and Spain. Sample material is recorded as cDNA or gDNA derived from T cells, B-cell-depleted T cells, or PBMCs.

Profiling relied on immunoSEQ multiplex PCR, and the TCRdb table lists in-frame clones only, not all of them. Among approximately 20,000 clones, about nine tenths were seen once, and the ten largest hold 11%. Trimming stripped 0 bases from V and 0 bases from J, with 6 bases between. Germline assignment: CDR1 SGHRS and CDR2 YFSETQ. The CDR3 runs to 14 residues. The rearrangement joins TRBV5-1 to TRBJ1-2, with unresolved D. The sequence was collected from a human donor in a cohort sampled during active COVID-19. Material: peripheral blood. CDR3: CASSLGQSNYGYTF. CDR3 coding DNA: TGCGCCAGCAGCTTGGGGCAGTCTAACTATGGCTACACCTTC.